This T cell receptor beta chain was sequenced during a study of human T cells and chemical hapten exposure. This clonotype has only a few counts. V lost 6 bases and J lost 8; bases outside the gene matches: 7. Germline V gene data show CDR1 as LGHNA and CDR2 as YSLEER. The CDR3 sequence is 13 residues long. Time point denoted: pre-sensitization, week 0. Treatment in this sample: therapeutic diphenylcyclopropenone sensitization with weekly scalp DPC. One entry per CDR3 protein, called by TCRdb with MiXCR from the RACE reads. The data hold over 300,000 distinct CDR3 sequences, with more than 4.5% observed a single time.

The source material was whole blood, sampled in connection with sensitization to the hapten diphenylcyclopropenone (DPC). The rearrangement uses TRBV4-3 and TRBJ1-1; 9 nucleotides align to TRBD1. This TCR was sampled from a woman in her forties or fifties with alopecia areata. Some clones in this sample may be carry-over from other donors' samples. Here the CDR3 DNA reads TGCGCCAGCAGTGAAGGGACAGGGAACGAAGCTTTCTTT. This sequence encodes CASSEGTGNEAFF.